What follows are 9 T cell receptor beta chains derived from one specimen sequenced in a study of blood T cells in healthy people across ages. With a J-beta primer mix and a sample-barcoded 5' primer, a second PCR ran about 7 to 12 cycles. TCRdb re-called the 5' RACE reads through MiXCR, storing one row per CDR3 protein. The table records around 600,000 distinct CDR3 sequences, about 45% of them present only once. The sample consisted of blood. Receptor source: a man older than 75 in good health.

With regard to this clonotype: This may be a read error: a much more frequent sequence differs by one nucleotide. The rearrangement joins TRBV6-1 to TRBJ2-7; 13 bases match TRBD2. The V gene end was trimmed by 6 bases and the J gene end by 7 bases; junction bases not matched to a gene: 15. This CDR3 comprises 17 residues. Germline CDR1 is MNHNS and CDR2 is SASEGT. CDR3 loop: CASRPTSGRVGHNEQYF. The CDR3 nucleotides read TGTGCCAGCAGACCCACTAGCGGGAGGGTCGGGCACAATGAGCAGTACTTC.

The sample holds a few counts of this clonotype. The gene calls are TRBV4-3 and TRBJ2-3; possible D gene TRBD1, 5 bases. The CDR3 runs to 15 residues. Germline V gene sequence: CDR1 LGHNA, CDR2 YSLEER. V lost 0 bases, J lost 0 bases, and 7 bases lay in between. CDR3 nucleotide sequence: TGCGCCAGCAGCCAAGATGGGGCTAGCACAGATACGCAGTATTTT. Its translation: CASSQDGASTDTQYF.

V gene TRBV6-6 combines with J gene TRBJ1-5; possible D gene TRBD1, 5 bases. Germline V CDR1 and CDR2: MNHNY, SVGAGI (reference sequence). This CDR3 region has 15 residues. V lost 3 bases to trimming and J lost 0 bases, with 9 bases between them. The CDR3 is CASSYGTLSNQPQHF. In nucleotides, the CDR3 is TGTGCCAGCAGTTATGGGACCCTTAGCAATCAGCCCCAGCATTTT.

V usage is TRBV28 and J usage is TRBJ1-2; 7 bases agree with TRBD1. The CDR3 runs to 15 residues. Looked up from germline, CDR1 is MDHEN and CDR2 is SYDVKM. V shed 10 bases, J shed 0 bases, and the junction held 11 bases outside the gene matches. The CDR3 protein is CATRDSEFSNYGYTF. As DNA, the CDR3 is TGTGCCACCCGGGACAGCGAATTCTCTAACTATGGCTACACCTTC.

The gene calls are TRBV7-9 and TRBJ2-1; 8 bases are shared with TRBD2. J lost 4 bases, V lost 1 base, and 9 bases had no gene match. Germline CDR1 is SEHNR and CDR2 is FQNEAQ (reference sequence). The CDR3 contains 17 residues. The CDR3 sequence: CASSLEGSGGRYNEQFF. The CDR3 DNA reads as TGTGCCAGCAGCTTAGAGGGGAGCGGGGGAAGGTACAATGAGCAGTTCTTC.

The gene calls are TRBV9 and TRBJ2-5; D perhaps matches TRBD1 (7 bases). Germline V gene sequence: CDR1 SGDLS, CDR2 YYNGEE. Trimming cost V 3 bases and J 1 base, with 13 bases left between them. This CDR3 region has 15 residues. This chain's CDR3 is CASSGGDRAQETQYF. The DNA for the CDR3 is TGTGCCAGCAGCGGGGGGGACAGAGCCCAAGAGACCCAGTACTTC. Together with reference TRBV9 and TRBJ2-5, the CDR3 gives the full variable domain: DSGVTQTPKHLITATGQRVTLRCSPRSGDLSVYWYQQSLDQGLQFLIQYYNGEERAKGNILERFSAQQFPDLHSELNLSSLELGDSALYFCASSGGDRAQETQYFGPGTRLLVL.

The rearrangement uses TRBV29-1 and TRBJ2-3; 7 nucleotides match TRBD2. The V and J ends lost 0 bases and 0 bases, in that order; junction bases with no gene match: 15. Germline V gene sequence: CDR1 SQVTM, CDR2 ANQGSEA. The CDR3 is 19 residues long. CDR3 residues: CSVEDPVMSSGESTDTQYF. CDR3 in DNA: TGCAGCGTTGAAGACCCCGTGATGTCTAGCGGAGAAAGCACAGATACGCAGTATTTT.

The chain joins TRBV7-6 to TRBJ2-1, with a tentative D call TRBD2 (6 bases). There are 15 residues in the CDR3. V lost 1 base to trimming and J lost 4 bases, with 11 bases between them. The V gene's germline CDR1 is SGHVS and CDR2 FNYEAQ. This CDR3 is CASSLGASEYNEQFF. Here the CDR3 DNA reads TGTGCCAGCAGCTTAGGGGCTAGCGAGTACAATGAGCAGTTCTTC. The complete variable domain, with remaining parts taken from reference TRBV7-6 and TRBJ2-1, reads GAGVSQSPRYKVTKRGQDVALRCDPISGHVSLYWYRQALGQGPEFLTYFNYEAQQDKSGLPNDRFSAERPEGSISTLTIQRTEQRDSAMYRCASSLGASEYNEQFFGPGTRLTVL.

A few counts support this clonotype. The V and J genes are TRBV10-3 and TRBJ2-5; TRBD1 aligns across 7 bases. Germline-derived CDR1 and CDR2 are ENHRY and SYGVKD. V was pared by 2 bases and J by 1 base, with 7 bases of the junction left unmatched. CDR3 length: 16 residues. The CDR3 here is CAISEPRGRIQETQYF. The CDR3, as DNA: TGTGCCATCAGTGAGCCTAGGGGGCGGATCCAAGAGACCCAGTACTTC.